Shown below are 4 T cell receptor beta chains from a single sample sequenced in a study of OX40 agonist ivuxolimab in advanced cancers. The data were produced by immunoSEQ multiplex PCR, yet TCRdb's version contains in-frame clones alone and is incomplete. The sample carries more than 55,000 clones, 70% to 90% recorded once. Material: CD4+ or CD8+ T cells sorted from blood, obtained in a trial of the OX40 agonist ivuxolimab. The receptor source for this set is an adult with an advanced solid tumor such as melanoma, head and neck, liver or kidney cancer.

This clone was detected only a few times. The rearrangement joins TRBV5-1 to TRBJ2-3; D is uncertain. The CDR3 is 13 residues long. Germline CDR1 and CDR2: SGHRS and YFSETQ. V shed 0 bases and J shed 8 bases, with 10 bases lying between them. The CDR3 region has the DNA TGCGCCAGCAGCTTGGAAACGGCAGCTACGCAGTATTTT. It encodes CASSLETAATQYF.

The genes are TRBV6-5 and TRBJ1-1; D perhaps matches TRBD1 (6 bases). Germline V CDR1 and CDR2: MNHEY, SVGAGI. This CDR3 contains 13 residues. Trimming stripped 6 bases from V and 0 bases from J, with 8 bases between. The CDR3: CASSRTVNTEAFF. DNA for the CDR3: TGTGCCAGCAGCAGGACAGTGAACACTGAAGCTTTCTTT.

J is TRBJ2-7 and V is TRBV30; 10 bases are shared with TRBD1. This CDR3 is built from 15 residues. CDR1 GTSNPN and CDR2 SVGIG come from the germline V gene (reference sequence). Trimming removed 2 bases from V and 7 bases from J; junction bases left unmatched: 11. For the CDR3, the DNA is TGTGCCTGGAGTACGATGGACAGGGGGTCGGGGGAGCAGTACTTC. This gives the protein CAWSTMDRGSGEQYF.

This clone came up once. V usage is TRBV28 and J usage is TRBJ1-5; a possible D gene is TRBD1 (5 bases). The V end lost 6 bases, the J end lost 7 bases, and 22 bases lay between the germline ends. This CDR3 has 16 amino acids. CDR1 is MDHEN, CDR2 SYDVKM, per germline. CDR3 sequence (DNA): TGTGCCAGCAGCCTTTGGGGGTCAGGGATGGTACAGCCCCAGCATTTT. Its protein product is CASSLWGSGMVQPQHF.